This T cell receptor beta chain was obtained from a study of shared clonotypes between healthy human individuals. Notes on the study in general: Of the naive CD4 clonotypes, approximately 5% were shared across four donors.

Concerning this clone itself: The antigen is undetermined.

Some 30,000 T cell genomes (approximately 180 ng DNA) went into each sorted-subset replicate. Profiled with immunoSEQ multiplex PCR; TCRdb holds only in-frame clones, not every one. The table records 2 million to 2.5 million clones, 95% of them present only once. This CDR3 contains 15 residues. The trim removed 2 bases at V and 4 bases at J, leaving 8 bases unmatched. Germline V gene sequence: CDR1 GTSNPN, CDR2 SVGIG (reference sequence). Sequenced material: naive CD4+ T cells sorted from blood. Subset described: CD45RA+ positively selected. The TCR sequence derives from a man between 18 and 35 years old in good health. The V and J genes are TRBV30 and TRBJ2-3; 8 bases line up with TRBD2. The CDR3 DNA reads as TGTGCCTGGAGTCAGCGGGGGCTCCAGGCAGATACGCAGTATTTT. Translating gives CAWSQRGLQADTQYF.